This T cell receptor (beta chain) was identified during a study of human T cells and chemical hapten exposure. This sample's time point: patch test 2, 6 weeks after DPC sensitization. Sample treatment: therapeutic diphenylcyclopropenone sensitization with weekly scalp DPC. TCRdb fed the RACE reads into MiXCR, producing one record per CDR3 protein. The repertoire holds about 54,000 distinct CDR3 sequences, with about 9.9% as singletons. Trimming shortened V by 4 bases and J by 2 bases, and 11 bases separated the two germline ends. The CDR3 covers 14 residues. Germline V gene data show CDR1 as LGHNT and CDR2 as FRNRAP.

The chain is built from TRBV12-5 and TRBJ2-5; D unresolved. The receptor was isolated from a woman between 50 and 59 years old with alopecia areata. Some clones in this sample may be carry-over from other donors' samples. Source: whole blood, taken in connection with sensitization to the hapten diphenylcyclopropenone (DPC). The CDR3: CASGSGSHQETQYF. CDR3 in DNA: TGTGCTAGTGGTTCGGGCAGCCATCAAGAGACCCAGTACTTC. Drawing the rest from reference TRBV12-5 and TRBJ2-5, the complete variable domain is DARVTQTPRHKVTEMGQEVTMRCQPILGHNTVFWYRQTMMQGLELLAYFRNRAPLDDSGMPKDRFSAEMPDATLATLKIQPSEPRDSAVYFCASGSGSHQETQYFGPGTRLLVL.